This TCR beta chain was identified in a study of blood T cell repertoires in COVID-19. Turning to the study itself: Sources were T cells, B-cell-depleted T cells, or PBMCs; the material itself was cDNA or gDNA.

Per the study methods: Quantification of nucleated cells was approximated via reference gene primer amplification. Using immunoSEQ multiplex PCR, the repertoire was profiled, and TCRdb retains in-frame clones only, with some absent. For V, J and clone size, that table is used; D and trimming come from the DNA. The data show 260,000 or so clones, with around 90% seen just once and 2.5% to 3% held by the top ten. V lost 6 bases, J lost 6 bases, and 9 bases stayed unmatched. Germline values: CDR1 MNHEY, CDR2 SMNVEV (reference sequence). There are 15 residues in the CDR3. Those who participated ranged in age from about 18 to 89 years and resided in 20 to 30 US areas. Participants were placed into cohorts based on the clinical history they reported.

The rearrangement joins TRBV27 to TRBJ2-1; 9 bases are a match to TRBD1. Sequenced sample: PBMCs or T cells enriched from blood (not recorded which). The TCR sequence derives from a woman aged 25 to 39 with acute COVID-19. CDR3 residues: CASRTGTGLVNEQFF. CDR3 DNA: TGTGCCAGCAGGACCGGGACAGGGTTGGTCAATGAGCAGTTCTTC.